This T cell receptor beta chain was sequenced for a study of shared clonotypes between healthy human individuals. Sequenced by immunoSEQ multiplex PCR; TCRdb stores in-frame clones only, minus some. The sample gives more than 400,000 clones, around 85% of which show up once; roughly an eighth is in the top ten. This clone was counted once. A far larger clone is only one base removed, so a read error is likely. Sequenced material: PBMCs. This TCR came from a woman aged 40 to 55 in good health. Some clones in this sample may be carry-over from other donors' samples.

Here the CDR3 DNA reads TGTGCCAGCAGTGTCCAGACTAGCGGGAGAATTTTTGAGCAGTACTTC. Encoded protein: CASSVQTSGRIFEQYF. The V and J genes are TRBV28 and TRBJ2-7; 12 bases match TRBD2. Per the germline V gene, CDR1 is MDHEN and CDR2 is SYDVKM. Trimming took 5 bases from V and 7 from J; bases not matched to a gene: 12. The length of the CDR3 is 16 residues.